The T cell receptor beta chain under discussion was sequenced for a study of graft-versus-host responses after intestinal transplantation. This CDR3 has 13 residues. CDR1 and CDR2 from the germline V gene are SGHDT and YYEEEE. Trimming removed 0 bases at V and 3 bases at J, with 5 bases between. This clone has more than one count but fewer than ten. Generated by immunoSEQ multiplex PCR, the TCRdb table keeps only in-frame clones and is missing some. The sample holds more than 10,000 clones; 31% are singletons and the top ten take approximately 1.9%. The study plated about 200,000 CFSE-labeled responders with about 200,000 irradiated, violet-dye-labeled stimulators.

The TCR originated in a human patient who was an organ donor for intestinal transplantation. The rearrangement links TRBV5-6 to TRBJ2-3; D is perhaps TRBD2 (5 bases). Specimen: alloreactive CD4+ T cells from a mixed lymphocyte reaction culture, collected before transplantation. Subset denoted: CFSE-low proliferating T cells sorted from roughly 6-day pre-transplant mixed lymphocyte reaction (GvH or HvG direction). The CDR3 region is CASSLGGTDTQYF. The CDR3 nucleotides are TGTGCCAGCAGCTTGGGAGGGACAGATACGCAGTATTTT.